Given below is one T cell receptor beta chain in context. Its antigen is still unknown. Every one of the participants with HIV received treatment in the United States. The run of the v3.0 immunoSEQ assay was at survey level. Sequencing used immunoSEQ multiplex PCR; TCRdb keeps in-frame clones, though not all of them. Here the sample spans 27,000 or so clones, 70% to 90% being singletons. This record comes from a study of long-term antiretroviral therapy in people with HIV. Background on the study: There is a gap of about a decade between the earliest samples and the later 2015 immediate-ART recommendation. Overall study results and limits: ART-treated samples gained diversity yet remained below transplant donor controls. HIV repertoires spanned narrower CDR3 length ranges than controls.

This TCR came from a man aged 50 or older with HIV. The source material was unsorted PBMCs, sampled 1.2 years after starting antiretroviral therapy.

CDR3 nucleotide sequence: TGTGCCAGCAGTCCCCGGGGGGAACCGGGCGAAAAACTGTTTTTT. As protein: CASSPRGEPGEKLFF. J is TRBJ1-4 and V is TRBV28; the D gene is possibly TRBD1 (5 bases). Deletions cut 5 bases from V and 8 bases from J, with 18 bases between. Germline V gene sequence: CDR1 MDHEN, CDR2 SYDVKM. The CDR3 has 15 residues. Variable domain in full (rest from reference TRBV28 and TRBJ1-4): DVKVTQSSRYLVKRTGEKVFLECVQDMDHENMFWYRQDPGLGLRLIYFSYDVKMKEKGDIPEGYSVSREKKERFSLILESASTNQTSMYLCASSPRGEPGEKLFFGSGTQLSVL.